This TCR beta chain was recorded in a study of T cells expressing NK-cell markers. For the study at large: Sorted CD3+CD56-NKG2C+, CD3+CD56+NKG2C+ and CD3+CD56+NKG2C- T cells supplied the TCR beta repertoires.

TCRdb re-called the 5' RACE reads and gives one entry per CDR3 protein, without DNA. The table for this sample gives some 280,000 distinct CDR3 sequences. Sequencing was performed on blood T cells: a sorted CD56 or NKG2C T cell subset, CD4+ or CD8+ T cells, or bulk PBMC T cells (not recorded which). This receptor was identified in a man between 18 and 35 years old in good health.

CDR3 amino acids: CASYTDYNEQFF. This chain links TRBV5-1 with TRBJ2-1. This CDR3 comprises 12 residues. Germline V gene lookup returns CDR1 SGHRS and CDR2 YFSETQ.